The following is a TCR beta chain sequence with its context. This clone was counted a single time. The clone's antigen remains unknown. No per-base quality is available; no much larger clone lies one base away. Thawed unstimulated PBMCs were stained for CD3, CD4 and CD8 and FACS-sorted into CD3+CD4+ and CD3+CD8+ populations. Randomization to immunosuppression withdrawal applied to every one of the 8 studied subjects. The Qiagen DNeasy Blood and Tissue Kit was used to isolate genomic DNA. The data stem from a study of T cell clones after liver transplantation (dated by TCRdb to the late 2010s). At the level of the whole study: Samples were obtained from ITN030ST, a randomized trial in which withdrawal of immunosuppression was attempted within 2 years of liver transplantation. After a pre-transplant mixed lymphocyte reaction, TCRbeta sequencing was used to pinpoint donor-reactive T cell clones, which were subsequently tracked in post-transplant blood. As an antigen-independent comparator for the donor-reactive sequences, third party-reactive TCRbeta sequences from pre-transplant MLRs were identified as well. Of the eight recipients, a few were HCV-positive, while the remaining recipients had been transplanted for non-autoimmune, non-viral indications. Until randomization at 12-24 months post-transplant, subjects were given standard immunosuppression, with no induction therapy. Tolerance was defined as complete immunosuppression withdrawal for at least one year with no rise in liver enzymes beyond twice the upper limit of normal. Blood samples were taken pre-transplant, pre-randomization before withdrawal, and post-randomization after full withdrawal or failed withdrawal. The study cohort included 8 liver transplant recipients, of whom 3 were classified as tolerant and 5 as non-tolerant. Study-level results and caveats: The conclusions were preliminary, being limited by small, heterogeneous patient numbers and by non-standardized post-transplant time points. Since no allograft tissue specimens were available, donor-reactive T cells may have migrated into the graft instead of being deleted. Donor-reactive sequences declined more than third party-reactive ones, suggesting partial antigen-specific deletion unrelated to withdrawal success. When repertoire turnover was taken into account, detection of donor-reactive sequences was significantly reduced in 7 of 8 subjects for CD4 and in 8 of 8 subjects for CD8. Circulating donor-reactive CD4 TCRbeta sequences fell significantly post-transplant in most of the 8 subjects, irrespective of tolerance or HCV status. Low numbers of available donor cells limited the measurable donor-reactive repertoire in two subjects.

High-throughput TCRbeta CDR3 sequencing of frozen genomic DNA was performed by immunoSEQ, with PCR amplification, mapping, bias correction and internal controls included. As for the authors' bioinformatics: Only productive rearrangements were retained, with each unique TCRbeta sequence defined by its CDR3 nucleotide sequence together with its V and J gene. A sequence counted as donor-reactive only if the sequence showed at least 5-fold expansion in CFSE-low cells compared with unstimulated pre-transplant cells and had a frequency of at least 0.01%. Minimum frequency thresholds were set for each subject on the basis of the unstimulated sample with the lowest template count, so that a detection power of at least 90% was ensured. Repertoire turnover was measured by Jensen-Shannon divergence between the top 1000 TCRbeta sequences post- and pre-transplant. Two-sided Fisher's exact tests were used to test for changes in the detection of donor-reactive sequences. Sourced from immuneACCESS, this table was stored by TCRdb with only in-frame sequences that have V and J called. A share of the clones is absent; for the studies checked, an unresolved V gene accounts for under half, and the remainder has no known explanation. V, J and clone size were drawn from that table, and D and trimming were deduced from the DNA. A total of 55,000 to 75,000 clones appear in this sample, around two thirds of them only once. The top ten hold roughly 2.8% of the sample.

V loses 2 bases of germline sequence and J loses 5 bases, and the interval between the two ends is 9 bases. The CDR3 goes from the cysteine to the phenylalanine over 14 residues. Here the CDR3 DNA is all that survives: 42 bases in frame from base 1. According to the germline V gene, CDR1 reads MNHEY and CDR2 reads SVGAGI. This receptor chain uses TRBV6-5 and TRBJ1-4; TRBD1 is a possible D gene, resting on 5 matching bases. The clonotype originates from a human patient who received a liver transplant. After a transplant, some of the T cells may come from the graft donor. The input for sequencing was CD4+ T cells from blood, taken at the approximately 15-month timepoint. The DNA reads TGTGCCAGCAGTTACGACAGACAAAATGAAAAACTGTTTTTT. Translation gives CASSYDRQNEKLFF.